This T cell receptor (beta chain) is drawn from a study of Graves' ophthalmopathy and Graves' hyperthyroidism. Study-level results: The study's model predicted ophthalmopathy progression at over 55% sensitivity and 72.22% specificity. Blood also held most thyroid clonotypes expanded above 0.001 frequency.

This clonotype has just a few counts. The antigen remains undetermined. Included hyperthyroidism patients were aged 18 to 65 and newly diagnosed (under 2 months' duration). CDR3 length: 12 residues. Germline V gene lookup returns CDR1 DFQATT and CDR2 SNEGSKA (reference sequence). The authors amplified TCR beta CDR3 regions from RNA transcripts. First-round RT-PCR relied on HTBI primers, and a second-round multiplex PCR came next. TCRdb reprocessed the multiplex PCR reads with MiXCR, giving one entry per CDR3 protein. This table has about 590,000 distinct CDR3 sequences, roughly 40% appearing once. The specimen was peripheral blood or thyroid tissue (not recorded which). The chain uses TRBV20-1 and TRBJ2-7; 9 positions agree with TRBD1. The clonotype comes from an adult man with Graves' hyperthyroidism. The CDR3 bases are TGCAGCGGGACAGGGTATTCCTACGAGCAGTACTTC. It yields the protein CSGTGYSYEQYF.